This T cell receptor (beta chain) was sequenced for a study of early T cells in non-severe SARS-CoV-2 infection. Germline CDR1 reads SGHVS; CDR2 reads FNYEAQ. V shed 4 bases, J shed 1 base, and the junction held 14 bases outside the gene matches. This CDR3 spans 19 amino acids. This clonotype came up many times. TCRdb redid the calling of the 5' RACE reads with MiXCR, one entry per CDR3 protein. The sample lists approximately 70,000 distinct CDR3 sequences, about an eighth occurring once. The sequence came from an adult who was a healthcare worker with PCR-confirmed SARS-CoV-2 infection or an uninfected control (not recorded which). What was sequenced was whole blood. This sequence joins TRBV7-6 and TRBJ2-3, with 10 bases aligning to TRBD2. The CDR3 DNA follows: TGTGCCAGCAGCTCCCGAGCGGGGGGGCCGCGGTTGCGCACAGATACGCAGTATTTT. This codes for CASSSRAGGPRLRTDTQYF.